This TCR beta chain was sequenced in a study of blood T cell repertoires in COVID-19. CDR1 and CDR2 (germline): DFQATT, SNEGSKA (reference sequence). With 5 bases removed from V and 6 bases from J, the gap between germline ends came to 11 bases. The CDR3 is 11 amino acids. Study processing details: By means of reference gene primer amplification, nucleated cell counts were estimated. Profiled with immunoSEQ multiplex PCR; TCRdb holds only in-frame clones, not every one. V and J calls and clone size are as listed in that table; D and trimming were resolved from the DNA. The data show under 350,000 clones, with 90% seen just once and roughly 2.5% held by the top ten.

V usage is TRBV20-1 and J usage is TRBJ2-7; a weak D match, TRBD1 (6 bases). This TCR was recovered from a man in his fifties or sixties who had recovered from COVID-19. Sequencing used PBMCs or T cells enriched from blood (not recorded which). CDR3 coding DNA: TGCAGTGCTGAAACAGGGTTCGAGCAGTACTTC. Its protein product is CSAETGFEQYF.